This T cell receptor beta chain emerged from a study of blood T cell repertoires in COVID-19. Study overall: Spain, Italy and the United States supplied samples that represented acute and convalescent COVID-19.

TCRdb keeps only in-frame clones here, not all; method: immunoSEQ multiplex PCR. The repertoire consists of around 26,000 clones, with around nine tenths occurring once and the leading ten covering 8.8%. This CDR3 is built from 13 residues. Trimming removed 3 bases at V and 11 bases at J, with 11 bases between. Germline loops: CDR1 MDHEN, CDR2 SYDVKM. This chain connects TRBV28 to TRBJ1-6; D may be TRBD1 (5 bases). The sequencing sample was made of peripheral blood. This receptor was obtained from a human donor with active COVID-19. The donor label of this sample is uncertain. This CDR3 reads CASSLEQVAPLHF. The DNA of the CDR3 is TGTGCCAGCAGTTTGGAACAGGTTGCACCCCTCCACTTT. The full variable domain, completed using reference TRBV28 and TRBJ1-6, is DVKVTQSSRYLVKRTGEKVFLECVQDMDHENMFWYRQDPGLGLRLIYFSYDVKMKEKGDIPEGYSVSREKKERFSLILESASTNQTSMYLCASSLEQVAPLHFGNGTRLTVT.